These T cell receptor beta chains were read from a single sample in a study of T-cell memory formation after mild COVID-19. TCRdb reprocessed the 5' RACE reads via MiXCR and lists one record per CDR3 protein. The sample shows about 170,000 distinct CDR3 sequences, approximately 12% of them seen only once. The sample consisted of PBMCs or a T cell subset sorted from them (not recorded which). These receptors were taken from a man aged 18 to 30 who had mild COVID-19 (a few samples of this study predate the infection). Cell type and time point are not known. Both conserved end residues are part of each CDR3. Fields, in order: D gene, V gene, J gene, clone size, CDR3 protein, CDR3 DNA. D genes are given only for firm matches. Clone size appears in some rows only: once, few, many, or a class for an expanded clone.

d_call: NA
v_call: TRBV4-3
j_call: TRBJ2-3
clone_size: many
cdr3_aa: CASSQGASTDTQYF
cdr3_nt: TGCGCCAGCAGCCAGGGGGCTAGCACAGATACGCAGTATTTT

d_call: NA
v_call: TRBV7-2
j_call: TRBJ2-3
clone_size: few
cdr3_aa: CASSFRRADTQYF
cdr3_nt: TGTGCCAGCAGCTTTCGTCGGGCAGATACGCAGTATTTT

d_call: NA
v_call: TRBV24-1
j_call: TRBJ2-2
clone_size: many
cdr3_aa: CATSNTGELFF
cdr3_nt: TGTGCCACCAGTAACACCGGGGAGCTGTTTTTT

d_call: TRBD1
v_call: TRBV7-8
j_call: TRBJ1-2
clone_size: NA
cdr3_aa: CASSPRDRLFYGYTF
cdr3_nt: TGTGCCAGCAGCCCCCGGGACAGGCTGTTCTATGGCTACACCTTC

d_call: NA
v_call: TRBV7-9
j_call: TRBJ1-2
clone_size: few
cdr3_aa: CASSSRDSRSGGYTF
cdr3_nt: TGTGCCAGCAGCTCCCGGGACTCACGATCGGGAGGCTACACCTTC

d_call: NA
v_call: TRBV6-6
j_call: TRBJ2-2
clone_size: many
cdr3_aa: CASSPATRSTGELFF
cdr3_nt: TGTGCCAGCAGTCCTGCGACCCGGAGCACCGGGGAGCTGTTTTTT

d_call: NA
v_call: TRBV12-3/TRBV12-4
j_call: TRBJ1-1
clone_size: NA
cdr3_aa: CASTGPGNTEAFF
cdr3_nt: TGTGCCAGCACTGGGCCTGGGAACACTGAAGCTTTCTTT

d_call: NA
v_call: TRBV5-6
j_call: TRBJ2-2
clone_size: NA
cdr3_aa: CASSVQGGNTGELFF
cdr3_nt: TGTGCCAGCAGCGTCCAGGGCGGGAACACCGGGGAGCTGTTTTTT

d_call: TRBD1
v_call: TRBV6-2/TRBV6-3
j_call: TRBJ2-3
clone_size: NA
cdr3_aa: CASRPMGQGANTQYF
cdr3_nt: TGTGCCAGCAGGCCAATGGGACAGGGGGCGAATACGCAGTATTTT

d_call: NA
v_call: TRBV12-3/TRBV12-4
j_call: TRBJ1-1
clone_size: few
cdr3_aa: CASSPSGSMNTEAFF
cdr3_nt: TGTGCCAGCAGTCCCTCGGGGAGCATGAACACTGAAGCTTTCTTT

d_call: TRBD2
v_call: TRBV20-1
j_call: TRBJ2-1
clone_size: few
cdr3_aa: CSARSGMGGVEQFF
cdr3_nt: TGCAGTGCTAGATCTGGAATGGGAGGGGTCGAGCAGTTCTTC

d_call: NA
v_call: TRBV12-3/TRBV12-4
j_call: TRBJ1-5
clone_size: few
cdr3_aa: CASSIRGGQPQHF
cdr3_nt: TGTGCCAGCAGTATCCGAGGGGGTCAGCCCCAGCATTTT

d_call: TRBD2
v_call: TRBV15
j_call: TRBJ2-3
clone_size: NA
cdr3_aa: CATRQTSGADTQYF
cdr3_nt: TGTGCCACCAGGCAAACTAGCGGGGCGGATACGCAGTATTTT

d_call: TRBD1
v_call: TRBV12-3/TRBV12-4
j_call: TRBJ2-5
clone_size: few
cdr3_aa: CASSLVRGKETQYF
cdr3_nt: TGTGCCAGCAGTTTAGTCAGGGGGAAAGAGACCCAGTACTTC

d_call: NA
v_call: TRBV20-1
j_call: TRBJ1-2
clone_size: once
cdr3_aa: CSATTTGNYGYTF
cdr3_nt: TGCAGTGCTACCACTACAGGGAACTATGGCTACACCTTC

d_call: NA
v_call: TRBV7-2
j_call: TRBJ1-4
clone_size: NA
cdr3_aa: CASSSGRLGLEKLFF
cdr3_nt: TGTGCCAGCAGCTCCGGACGTTTAGGGCTCGAAAAACTGTTTTTT

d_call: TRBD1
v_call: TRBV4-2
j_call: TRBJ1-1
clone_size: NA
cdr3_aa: CASSHGTGQNTEAFF
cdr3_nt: TGTGCCAGCAGCCACGGGACAGGCCAGAACACTGAAGCTTTCTTT

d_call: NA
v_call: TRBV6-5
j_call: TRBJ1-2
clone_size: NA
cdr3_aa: CASSSLGTYTF
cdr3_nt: TGTGCCAGCAGCTCCCTCGGGACTTACACCTTC

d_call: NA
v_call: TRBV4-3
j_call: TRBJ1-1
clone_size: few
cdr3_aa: CASSPEGGRNTEAFF
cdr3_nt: TGCGCCAGCAGCCCGGAGGGGGGTCGGAACACTGAAGCTTTCTTT

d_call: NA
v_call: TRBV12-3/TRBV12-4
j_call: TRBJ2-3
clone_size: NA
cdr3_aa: CASRGTADTQYF
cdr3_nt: TGTGCCAGCAGGGGGACGGCAGATACGCAGTATTTT

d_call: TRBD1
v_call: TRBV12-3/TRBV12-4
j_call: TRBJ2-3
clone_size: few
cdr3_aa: CASKDRVSADTQYF
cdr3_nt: TGTGCCAGCAAGGACAGGGTTTCGGCTGATACGCAGTATTTT

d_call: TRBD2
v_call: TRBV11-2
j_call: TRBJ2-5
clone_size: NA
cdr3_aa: CASSMAGGYQETQYF
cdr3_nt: TGTGCCAGCAGCATGGCGGGGGGGTACCAAGAGACCCAGTACTTC

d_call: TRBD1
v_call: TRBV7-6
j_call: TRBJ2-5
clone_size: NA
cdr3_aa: CASRAWTGGSETQYF
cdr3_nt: TGTGCCAGCAGAGCCTGGACAGGGGGCAGCGAGACCCAGTACTTC

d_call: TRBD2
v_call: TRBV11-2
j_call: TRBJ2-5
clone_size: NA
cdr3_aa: CASSRPGLAGQETQYF
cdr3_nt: TGTGCCAGCAGCCGACCGGGACTAGCGGGCCAAGAGACCCAGTACTTC

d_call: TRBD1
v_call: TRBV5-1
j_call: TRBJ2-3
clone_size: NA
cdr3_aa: CASSPDRGDTDTQYF
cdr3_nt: TGCGCCAGCAGCCCTGACAGGGGAGATACAGATACGCAGTATTTT

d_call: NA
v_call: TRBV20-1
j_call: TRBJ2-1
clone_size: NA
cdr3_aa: CSARDARGGSYNEQFF
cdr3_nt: TGCAGTGCTAGAGACGCGCGAGGGGGAAGCTACAATGAGCAGTTCTTC

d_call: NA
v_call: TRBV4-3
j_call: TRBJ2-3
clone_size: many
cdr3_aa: CASSRQWVGDTQYF
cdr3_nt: TGCGCCAGCAGCCGCCAGTGGGTTGGGGATACGCAGTATTTT

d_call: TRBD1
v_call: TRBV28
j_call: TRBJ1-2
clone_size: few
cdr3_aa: CASSGGQGAYGYTF
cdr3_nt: TGTGCCAGCAGTGGGGGACAGGGGGCTTATGGCTACACCTTC

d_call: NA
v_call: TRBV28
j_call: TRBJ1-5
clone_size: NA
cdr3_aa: CASRRYQGPNQPQHF
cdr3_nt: TGTGCCAGCAGACGTTACCAGGGACCCAATCAGCCCCAGCATTTT